This T cell receptor (beta chain) came from a study of blood T cell repertoires in COVID-19. Study context: COVID-19 samples collected from the United States, Italy and Spain covered acute and convalescent phases.

The repertoire was sequenced with immunoSEQ multiplex PCR; TCRdb's copy has only in-frame clones and lacks some. The sample lists 200,000 to 300,000 clones, under 85% seen once, with 5.5% in the top ten. The sample taken for sequencing was peripheral blood. The sequence came from a human donor in a cohort sampled during active COVID-19.

The DNA for the CDR3 is TGCGCCAGCAGCCCCCGGGGGGCTGGGGCCAACGTCCTGACTTTC. Translated: CASSPRGAGANVLTF. The chain is built from TRBV5-1 and TRBJ2-6; 7 positions match TRBD2. The CDR3 is 15 amino acids. J gave up 2 bases and V 4 bases, and 3 bases lay outside the gene matches. CDR1 and CDR2 from the germline V gene are SGHRS and YFSETQ.